This TCR beta chain was identified in a study of CD8+CD57+ T cells in acquired aplastic anemia. Study overall: On average, sorted CD4+ and CD8+ cells gave 3 to 4 ug of DNA.

Using genomic DNA as the template, TCR beta VDJ and CDR3 profiling was carried out. TCRdb independently ran MiXCR on the reads; one entry per CDR3 protein. The sample holds tens of thousands of distinct CDR3 sequences, around 70% seen once. This TCR was recovered from a human donor in good health, serving as a control. The sequenced material came from sorted CD4+, CD8+, or CD8+CD57+ T cells (not recorded which) from PBMCs.

CDR3 sequence reads: CATSRQGQNEKLFF. The CDR3 nucleotides read TGTGCCACCAGCAGACAGGGCCAAAATGAAAAACTGTTTTTT. J is TRBJ1-4 and V is TRBV24-1; 7 bases agree with TRBD1. Germline CDR1 reads KGHDR; CDR2 reads SFDVKD. The V segment lost 7 bases and the J segment 5 bases; nucleotides outside the gene matches: 6. This CDR3 region has 14 residues.